One TCR beta chain is described in this entry. This sample was taken from a study of T cell changes during pregnancy in multiple sclerosis. Only in-frame clones appear in the TCRdb table, and some are missing; sequencing was by immunoSEQ multiplex PCR. The sample records some 60,000 clones, about 92% being singletons. The CDR3 consists of 17 residues. The ends were cut back, 6 bases at V and 6 bases at J, with 24 bases in the middle. Per the germline V gene, CDR1 is KGHSH and CDR2 is LQKENI. The TCR sequence derives from a female donor in good health, enrolled as a control in a pregnancy study. Sequences were derived from peripheral blood, sampled in the second trimester of pregnancy. The chain carries TRBV18 and TRBJ2-1; TRBD1 is a possible D gene (6 bases). For the CDR3, the DNA is TGTGCCAGCTCCCCTATAGCCGGGACACATCGTTCCAATGAGCAGTTCTTC. This sequence encodes CASSPIAGTHRSNEQFF.